This entry lists 25 T cell receptor beta chains sequenced from one sample in a study of blood T cell repertoires in COVID-19. Libraries were prepared by immunoSEQ multiplex PCR; TCRdb keeps only in-frame clonotypes and omits some of them. The table shows roughly 230,000 clones, with approximately 86% occurring only once. Sequencing was performed on peripheral blood. Receptors originate from a human donor in a cohort sampled during active COVID-19.

This chain uses TRBV9 with TRBJ2-3, with 9 bases lining up with TRBD1. Germline V gives CDR1 SGDLS, CDR2 YYNGEE. V shed 7 bases, J shed 3 bases, and the junction held 6 bases outside the gene matches. This CDR3 region has 14 residues. CDR3: CASSRQGGTDTQYF. DNA of the CDR3: TGTGCCAGCTCCAGACAGGGGGGTACAGATACGCAGTATTTT.

The chain is built from TRBV11-3 and TRBJ1-1; weak D call: TRBD1 (5 bases). Germline CDR1 is SGHNT and CDR2 is YENEEA. The CDR3 loop spans 14 amino acids. V was clipped by 1 base and J by 7 bases, with 13 bases between them. The CDR3: CASSLGAGYGEAFF. The CDR3, as DNA: TGTGCCAGCAGCTTAGGGGCAGGGTATGGTGAAGCTTTCTTT.

This rearrangement joins TRBV11-2 to TRBJ2-3, with TRBD2 matching over 7 bases. V dropped 7 bases and J dropped 2; count of bases not matched to a gene: 6. Germline V gives CDR1 SGHAT, CDR2 FQNNGV. The CDR3 is 14 residues long. DNA of the CDR3: TGTGCCAGCAAAAGCGGGACCGTCACAGATACGCAGTATTTT. It translates to CASKSGTVTDTQYF.

The chain links TRBV6-1 to TRBJ2-3, with 7 nucleotides matching TRBD1. V shed 2 bases, J shed 2 bases, and the junction held 10 bases outside the gene matches. Germline V lookup: CDR1 MNHNS, CDR2 SASEGT. CDR3 length equals 17 residues. The CDR3 sequence is CASSESPRQGYTDTQYF. In DNA form, the CDR3 reads TGTGCCAGCAGTGAAAGCCCTCGACAGGGTTACACAGATACGCAGTATTTT.

This sequence joins TRBV28 and TRBJ1-2; D might be TRBD1 (6 bases). This CDR3 is 14 amino acids long. Deletions cut 3 bases from V and 3 bases from J, with 11 bases between. Germline V gene data show CDR1 as MDHEN and CDR2 as SYDVKM. CDR3 amino acids: CASSLTGPYYGYTF. CDR3 DNA: TGTGCCAGCAGTTTGACAGGCCCCTACTATGGCTACACCTTC.

As for this clone: A junction end diverges from the germline sequence, so it may reflect a read error. The J gene is TRBJ1-6, the V gene TRBV11-2; D uncertain. This CDR3 comprises 13 residues. The germline V gene encodes CDR1 SGHAT and CDR2 FQNNGV. CDR3 amino acids: CASSLDGAVALHF. The DNA for the CDR3 is TGTGCCAGCAGCTTAGATGGAGCCGTCGCCCTGCACTTT.

The chain joins TRBV11-2 to TRBJ2-5; D may be TRBD2 (6 bases). The ends were cut back, 7 bases at V and 2 bases at J, with 11 bases in the middle. The CDR3 is 13 amino acids. Germline CDR1 is SGHAT and CDR2 is FQNNGV. The CDR3 coding sequence is TGTGCCAGCACCTCTGGGAGGCAAGAGACCCAGTACTTC. It codes for CASTSGRQETQYF. Based on the CDR3 plus reference TRBV11-2 and TRBJ2-5, the full variable domain is EAGVAQSPRYKIIEKRQSVAFWCNPISGHATLYWYQQILGQGPKLLIQFQNNGVVDDSQLPKDRFSAERLKGVDSTLKIQPAKLEDSAVYLCASTSGRQETQYFGPGTRLLVL.

This chain links TRBV28 with TRBJ1-2; D gene ambiguous. Germline loops: CDR1 MDHEN, CDR2 SYDVKM. V lost 6 bases and J 0 bases, leaving 8 bases between the germline ends. The CDR3 runs to 13 residues. The CDR3 bases are TGTGCCAGCAGCACGACAACTAACTATGGCTACACCTTC. Translation gives CASSTTTNYGYTF.

The chain recombines TRBV5-1 with TRBJ1-2, with D unresolved. Germline V lookup: CDR1 SGHRS, CDR2 YFSETQ. V lost 0 bases to trimming and J lost 8 bases, with 20 bases between them. The CDR3 spans 16 residues. The DNA of the CDR3 is TGCGCCAGCAGCTTGGCCATAGGAGGGAACCACCCCGGCTACACCTTC. This translates into CASSLAIGGNHPGYTF.

V is TRBV27 and J is TRBJ2-5; 7 bases fit TRBD2. The CDR3 spans 15 residues. From germline, CDR1 is MNHEY and CDR2 SMNVEV (reference sequence). Unmatched junction bases numbered 5, after V lost 2 bases and J lost 2 bases. CDR3 residues: CASSLGTTEQETQYF. The DNA for the CDR3 is TGTGCCAGCAGTTTAGGGACTACTGAACAAGAGACCCAGTACTTC.

The chain has TRBV27 and TRBJ2-7, with 8 bases that match TRBD2. The ends lost 3 bases at V and 3 bases at J; junction bases unmatched: 10. Germline CDR1 MNHEY, CDR2 SMNVEV (reference sequence). The CDR3 sequence is 16 residues long. The CDR3: CASSFSSGALVYEQYF. Here the CDR3 DNA reads TGTGCCAGCAGTTTTAGTAGCGGGGCGTTGGTCTACGAGCAGTACTTC.

This chain uses TRBV5-1 with TRBJ2-3, with 12 bases that match TRBD2. This CDR3 contains 15 residues. Losses at the gene ends were 3 bases for V and 2 bases for J; bases not matched to a gene: 1. Germline V CDR1 and CDR2: SGHRS, YFSETQ. Here the CDR3 DNA reads TGCGCCAGCAGCTGGACTAGCGGGATCACAGATACGCAGTATTTT. This translates into CASSWTSGITDTQYF.

The J gene is TRBJ2-5, the V gene TRBV24-1, with 10 nucleotides matching TRBD1. After removal of 1 base from V and 5 bases from J, the junction contained 9 bases not matched to a gene. Germline V gene lookup returns CDR1 KGHDR and CDR2 SFDVKD. This CDR3 region has 17 residues. CDR3 protein: CATSDFRGQGPEETQYF. The CDR3 DNA reads TGTGCCACCAGTGATTTTAGGGGACAGGGGCCAGAGGAGACCCAGTACTTC.

This sequence joins TRBV18 and TRBJ1-2; TRBD1 aligns across 9 bases. Germline V gene sequence: CDR1 KGHSH, CDR2 LQKENI. The CDR3 has 15 residues. Trimming cost V 5 bases and J 7 bases; bases outside gene matches: 11. The CDR3 nucleotides read TGTGCCAGCTCAACTTCCGGACAGGGGAGTTTTGGCTACACCTTC. Translation gives CASSTSGQGSFGYTF.

Only one count was recorded for this clone. The V call is TRBV28, the J call TRBJ1-5; possible D gene TRBD1, 5 bases. Germline V gene data show CDR1 as MDHEN and CDR2 as SYDVKM. The V gene lost 5 bases and the J gene lost 1 base, with 21 bases spanning the gap. This CDR3 comprises 18 residues. DNA of the CDR3: TGTGCCAGCAGTCCATGGACCCGGGACTTAGGGAGCAATCAGCCCCAGCATTTT. Its protein product is CASSPWTRDLGSNQPQHF.

This clone was found once. This chain uses TRBV5-1 with TRBJ2-5, with TRBD1 identical over 8 bases. CDR3 length: 15 residues. Germline V lookup: CDR1 SGHRS, CDR2 YFSETQ. V lost 4 bases and J lost 2; bases outside the gene matches: 7. The CDR3 reads CASSPGTGRQETQYF. In nucleotides, the CDR3 is TGCGCCAGCAGCCCGGGGACAGGTCGGCAAGAGACCCAGTACTTC. Looking up the rest from reference TRBV5-1 and TRBJ2-5 gives the full variable domain: KAGVTQTPRYLIKTRGQQVTLSCSPISGHRSVSWYQQTPGQGLQFLFEYFSETQRNKGNFPGRFSGRQFSNSRSEMNVSTLELGDSALYLCASSPGTGRQETQYFGPGTRLLVL.

The J gene is TRBJ2-7, the V gene TRBV6-5, with 8 bases matching TRBD1. The junction had 7 bases not matched to a gene; V was cut back by 5 bases and J by 1 base. Germline V gene data show CDR1 as MNHEY and CDR2 as SVGAGI. This CDR3 is built from 15 residues. The CDR3 nucleotides are TGTGCCAGCAGTCGCGACAGGGGATCGTCCTACGAGCAGTACTTC. Residues: CASSRDRGSSYEQYF.

The V and J genes are TRBV11-2 and TRBJ2-3, with 8 bases matching TRBD2. Trimming took 1 base from V and 1 from J; bases not matched to a gene: 1. The CDR3 covers 15 residues. Germline loops: CDR1 SGHAT, CDR2 FQNNGV. CDR3 DNA sequence: TGTGCCAGCAGCTTAGGAGCGGGAGGCACAGATACGCAGTATTTT. It encodes CASSLGAGGTDTQYF.

V is TRBV2 and J is TRBJ2-6, with TRBD1 matching over 10 bases. After removal of 10 bases from V and 1 base from J, the junction contained 7 bases not matched to a gene. The CDR3 has 16 residues. Germline CDR1 reads SNHLY; CDR2 reads FYNNEI. In nucleotides, the CDR3 is TGTGCCACGGGGGACAGGGGACGGTCTGGGGCCAACGTCCTGACTTTC. Translated, it gives CATGDRGRSGANVLTF.

The CDR3: CASSPGSGLLLHF. The CDR3 DNA reads TGTGCCAGCAGCCCAGGATCAGGGTTACTCCTCCACTTT. This sequence joins TRBV3-1 (or the pseudogene TRBV3-2) and TRBJ1-6; maybe TRBD1 (5 bases). Germline lookup yields CDR1 LGHDT and CDR2 YNNKEL (reference sequence). The CDR3 has 13 residues. The germline V and J ends were trimmed by 4 bases and 15 bases, with 16 bases remaining between them.

This clone was seen a few times. The chain joins TRBV7-9 to TRBJ2-1; 10 bases line up with TRBD2. Germline V gene sequence: CDR1 SEHNR, CDR2 FQNEAQ (reference sequence). The CDR3 has 15 residues. Losses at the gene ends were 5 bases for V and 6 bases for J; bases not matched to a gene: 7. CDR3 region: CASSPMSGRGNEQFF. CDR3 DNA: TGTGCCAGCAGCCCTATGAGCGGGAGGGGCAATGAGCAGTTCTTC.

This clone appeared a few times. The V and J genes are TRBV19 and TRBJ2-2, with no clear D. The CDR3 has 13 residues. CDR1 and CDR2 (germline): LNHDA, SQIVND (reference sequence). The V and J ends lost 3 bases and 6 bases respectively, with 8 bases between them. This CDR3 is CASSIQVPGELFF. The CDR3 DNA follows: TGTGCCAGTAGTATTCAGGTCCCCGGGGAGCTGTTTTTT.

With regard to this clone: Additional DNA sequences in this sample encode the identical CDR3. This chain joins TRBV18 and TRBJ2-5; 10 bases match TRBD1. Germline V gives CDR1 KGHSH, CDR2 LQKENI. The J segment lost 2 bases and the V segment lost 5 bases, leaving 5 bases of the junction unmatched. This CDR3 region has 15 residues. DNA for the CDR3: TGTGCCAGCTCAGTCGGGACAGGGGATCAAGAGACCCAGTACTTC. Residues: CASSVGTGDQETQYF.

The DNA for the CDR3 is TGTGCCAGTTCCCCGCCCGCGGCAGATACGCAGTATTTT. It yields the protein CASSPPAADTQYF. The chain recombines TRBV28 with TRBJ2-3, with no clear D. The CDR3 totals 13 residues. V was pared by 9 bases and J by 4 bases, with 14 bases between. Germline CDR1 reads MDHEN; CDR2 reads SYDVKM.

The rearrangement joins TRBV28 to TRBJ1-1; no firm D call. Trimming stripped 7 bases from V and 1 base from J, with 13 bases between. Germline CDR1 is MDHEN and CDR2 is SYDVKM. The CDR3 covers 14 residues. In nucleotides, the CDR3 is TGTGCCAGCACCTCCATCGGGGAGAACACTGAAGCTTTCTTT. This encodes CASTSIGENTEAFF.